One sample yielded the 27 T cell receptor beta chains listed below, sequenced in a study of identifying expanded T cells in peripheral blood. Method: immunoSEQ multiplex PCR; TCRdb's copy keeps in-frame clones and lacks some. The repertoire holds 100,000 or so clones, with around nine tenths as singletons. Specimen: blood. The receptor source for this set is a person between 18 and 69 years old in good health.

The gene calls are TRBV2 and TRBJ2-2; no reliable D call. V lost 6 bases and J 2 bases, leaving 4 bases between the germline ends. Per germline, CDR1 SNHLY and CDR2 FYNNEI. CDR3 size: 12 residues. The CDR3 DNA reads TGTGCCAGCAGGGGTAACACCGGGGAGCTGTTTTTT. As protein: CASRGNTGELFF.

This chain links TRBV11-2 with TRBJ2-7, with 7 nucleotides matching TRBD2. Germline V gene data show CDR1 as SGHAT and CDR2 as FQNNGV. The V segment lost 5 bases and the J segment 4 bases; nucleotides outside the gene matches: 5. CDR3 length: 13 amino acids. CDR3 amino acids: CASSPLGGYEQYF. The CDR3 DNA sequence: TGTGCCAGCAGCCCCTTGGGGGGGTACGAGCAGTACTTC.

The V and J genes are TRBV18 and TRBJ1-1, with D possibly TRBD1 on 5 matching bases. The V and J ends lost 2 bases and 9 bases respectively, with 19 bases between them. Germline V gene data show CDR1 as KGHSH and CDR2 as LQKENI. This CDR3 comprises 15 residues. DNA for the CDR3: TGTGCCAGCTCACCAGGGGGAAAGGCAATAGAGAAAGCTTTCTTT. Amino acid sequence: CASSPGGKAIEKAFF.

V gene TRBV15 combines with J gene TRBJ2-1; D possibly corresponds to TRBD2 (5 bases). Trimming removed 5 bases from V and 5 bases from J, with 13 bases in between. The CDR3 runs to 14 residues. Germline V gene sequence: CDR1 LNHNV, CDR2 YYDKDF (reference sequence). The CDR3 DNA reads as TGTGCCACCAGCTATGGACGGGATCACAATGAGCAGTTCTTC. This encodes CATSYGRDHNEQFF.

The V gene is TRBV7-2, the J gene TRBJ1-6, with D hard to call. Germline V gene sequence: CDR1 SGHTA, CDR2 FQGNSA. Between the trimmed V and J ends, which lost 6 bases and 0 bases, there was a span of 3 bases. The CDR3 covers 13 residues. CDR3 DNA: TGTGCCAGCAGTAACTCCTATAATTCACCCCTCCACTTT. Translation gives CASSNSYNSPLHF.

V gene TRBV9 combines with J gene TRBJ2-1; 7 positions agree with TRBD2. The CDR3 spans 15 residues. The V gene's germline CDR1 is SGDLS and CDR2 YYNGEE. V gave up 0 bases and J gave up 3 bases; unmatched junction bases: 3. The CDR3 DNA reads as TGTGCCAGCAGCGTAGAAGGGGACTACTACAATGAGCAGTTCTTC. Translating it yields CASSVEGDYYNEQFF.

This sequence joins TRBV9 and TRBJ2-5, with 9 bases fitting TRBD2. This CDR3 contains 15 residues. Per germline, CDR1 SGDLS and CDR2 YYNGEE. The junction had 4 bases not matched to a gene; V was cut back by 3 bases and J by 1 base. The CDR3 here is CASSGGTSFQETQYF. Written as DNA, the CDR3 is TGTGCCAGCAGCGGGGGGACTAGCTTCCAAGAGACCCAGTACTTC. The variable domain in full, completed from reference TRBV9 and TRBJ2-5, reads DSGVTQTPKHLITATGQRVTLRCSPRSGDLSVYWYQQSLDQGLQFLIQYYNGEERAKGNILERFSAQQFPDLHSELNLSSLELGDSALYFCASSGGTSFQETQYFGPGTRLLVL.

The chain recombines TRBV7-6 with TRBJ1-1; tentative D call: TRBD1 (5 bases). With 1 base removed from V and 3 bases from J, the gap between germline ends came to 15 bases. The CDR3 loop spans 16 amino acids. CDR1 is SGHVS and CDR2 is FNYEAQ in the germline V gene. CDR3 in amino acids: CASSLGAGSGDTEAFF. The CDR3 region has the DNA TGTGCCAGCAGCTTAGGGGCAGGGAGTGGGGACACTGAAGCTTTCTTT.

This clone was observed a single time. This chain links TRBV6-1 with TRBJ2-7; the D gene is possibly TRBD1 (6 bases). Germline V CDR1 and CDR2: MNHNS, SASEGT. This CDR3 spans 15 amino acids. Trimming shortened V by 7 bases and J by 2 bases, and 18 bases separated the two germline ends. The CDR3, as DNA: TGTGCCAGCAACGGGCGTCTGGACAGCACCTACGAGCAGTACTTC. It is translated as CASNGRLDSTYEQYF.

The chain employs TRBV5-8 and TRBJ2-7, with 10 bases matching TRBD2. The V gene's germline CDR1 is SGHTS and CDR2 YDEGEE. V lost 0 bases, J lost 4 bases, and 1 base stayed unmatched. This CDR3 is 14 amino acids long. Here the CDR3 reads CASSLVAGGYEQYF. The CDR3 DNA is TGTGCCAGCAGCTTGGTAGCGGGGGGTTACGAGCAGTACTTC.

This clone is a singleton in its sample. The chain carries TRBV13 and TRBJ2-5; D may be TRBD1 (5 bases). The length of the CDR3 is 12 residues. V shed 2 bases and J shed 7 bases, with 8 bases lying between them. Germline V gives CDR1 PRHDT, CDR2 FYEKMQ (reference sequence). As DNA, the CDR3 is TGTGCCAGCAGCTTAAGGCAGGGGACCCAGTACTTC. Protein product: CASSLRQGTQYF.

The chain combines TRBV7-2 with TRBJ2-2, with 7 bases matching TRBD1. The V and J ends lost 1 base and 7 bases, in that order; junction bases with no gene match: 3. Germline V lookup: CDR1 SGHTA, CDR2 FQGNSA. There are 14 residues in the CDR3. The CDR3 reads CASSLEQGYGELFF. DNA for the CDR3: TGTGCCAGCAGCTTAGAACAGGGGTACGGGGAGCTGTTTTTT.

J is TRBJ2-3 and V is TRBV9, with a possible D match to TRBD1 (5 bases). V lost 4 bases, J lost 1 base, and 13 bases lay in between. Germline V gene lookup returns CDR1 SGDLS and CDR2 YYNGEE. This CDR3 contains 15 residues. CDR3 residues: CASSPEGVGTDTQYF. The CDR3 nucleotides are TGTGCCAGCAGCCCAGAAGGGGTGGGCACAGATACGCAGTATTTT. The variable domain in full, with the rest retrieved from reference TRBV9 and TRBJ2-3, is DSGVTQTPKHLITATGQRVTLRCSPRSGDLSVYWYQQSLDQGLQFLIQYYNGEERAKGNILERFSAQQFPDLHSELNLSSLELGDSALYFCASSPEGVGTDTQYFGPGTRLTVL.

This sequence joins TRBV29-1 and TRBJ2-1; no clear D. Germline CDR1 SQVTM, CDR2 ANQGSEA. V was pared by 6 bases and J by 3 bases, with 9 bases between. CDR3 length: 12 amino acids. The CDR3 reads CSVPIGYNEQFF. CDR3 DNA: TGCAGCGTCCCGATCGGCTACAATGAGCAGTTCTTC.

There are a few counts of this clone. The chain has TRBV7-2 and TRBJ2-7; D might be TRBD2 (5 bases). The germline V gene has CDR1 SGHTA and CDR2 FQGNSA. CDR3 length: 13 amino acids. V lost 7 bases to trimming and J lost 6 bases, with 16 bases between them. Written as DNA, the CDR3 is TGTGCCAGCACGCCACCGGGGTCCGGCGAGCAGTACTTC. Translated: CASTPPGSGEQYF.

The V call is TRBV5-4, the J call TRBJ1-1, with D perhaps TRBD1 (5 bases). The V and J ends lost 0 bases and 5 bases respectively, with 11 bases between them. The CDR3 totals 14 residues. The germline gives CDR1 SGHNT, CDR2 YYREEE (reference sequence). The CDR3 sequence: CASSLDQGNTEAFF. CDR3 nucleotide sequence: TGTGCCAGCAGCTTGGATCAGGGAAATACTGAAGCTTTCTTT.

This chain connects TRBV4-2 to TRBJ1-4, with 9 bases that match TRBD1. The junction had 4 bases not matched to a gene; V was cut back by 0 bases and J by 8 bases. The CDR3 extends over 15 amino acids. The V gene's germline CDR1 is LGHNA and CDR2 YNFKEQ. The CDR3 DNA reads TGTGCCAGCAGCCAAGAGGGGACAGGGCGGGAAAAACTGTTTTTT. Translation gives CASSQEGTGREKLFF.

This chain uses TRBV7-2 with TRBJ2-5; D call uncertain. Germline V gene sequence: CDR1 SGHTA, CDR2 FQGNSA. V lost 3 bases and J lost 4, with 9 bases in between. CDR3 length: 13 amino acids. CDR3: CASSFNPRETQYF. The DNA for the CDR3 is TGTGCCAGCAGCTTTAACCCACGAGAGACCCAGTACTTC.

This chain connects TRBV5-1 to TRBJ1-6; a possible D gene is TRBD1 (6 bases). Trimming pared 3 bases from V and 0 bases from J, leaving 13 bases between. CDR3 length: 17 residues. CDR1 is SGHRS and CDR2 is YFSETQ in the germline V gene. The CDR3: CASSSSGTSSYNSPLHF. CDR3 nucleotides: TGCGCCAGCAGCTCCTCAGGGACAAGCTCCTATAATTCACCCCTCCACTTT.

The chain employs TRBV7-2 and TRBJ1-2; D possibly corresponds to TRBD1 (5 bases). CDR1 is SGHTA, CDR2 FQGNSA, per germline. The length of the CDR3 is 14 residues. Trimming pared 8 bases from V and 4 bases from J, leaving 17 bases between. CDR3: CASARTRDLYGYTF. In DNA form, the CDR3 reads TGTGCCAGCGCTCGGACCCGGGACCTCTATGGCTACACCTTC.

V is TRBV19 and J is TRBJ1-6, with TRBD1 matching 7 bases. Germline assignment: CDR1 LNHDA and CDR2 SQIVND (reference sequence). CDR3 length: 15 amino acids. V was pared by 8 bases and J by 0 bases, with 4 bases of the junction left unmatched. The DNA of the CDR3 is TGTGCCAGTCAAACAGGGGACTCCTATAATTCACCCCTCCACTTT. This sequence encodes CASQTGDSYNSPLHF.

This chain links TRBV6-5 with TRBJ1-3; D gene uncertain. The CDR3 is made up of 14 amino acids. CDR1 MNHEY and CDR2 SVGAGI come from the germline V gene. V lost 6 bases and J lost 4, with 13 bases in between. CDR3 DNA: TGTGCCAGCAGAATCAGCTTCGGCGGAAACACCATATATTTT. As protein: CASRISFGGNTIYF.

The chain recombines TRBV18 with TRBJ2-3; tentative D call: TRBD2 (7 bases). The CDR3 is 18 residues long. Germline assignment: CDR1 KGHSH and CDR2 LQKENI. V shed 0 bases and J shed 2 bases, with 18 bases lying between them. CDR3 residues: CASSPPRGAKHITDTQYF. The CDR3 DNA reads as TGTGCCAGCTCACCACCCCGGGGGGCGAAGCACATCACAGATACGCAGTATTTT.

The table lists this clone with a count of one. This chain uses TRBV6-6 with TRBJ2-7; TRBD2 agrees at 11 bases. V was pared by 2 bases and J by 2 bases, with 2 bases of the junction left unmatched. Germline loops: CDR1 MNHNY, CDR2 SVGAGI (reference sequence). The CDR3 is made up of 15 amino acids. This chain's CDR3 is CASSYTSGGPYEQYF. CDR3 nucleotides: TGTGCCAGCAGTTACACTAGCGGGGGACCCTACGAGCAGTACTTC.

The genes are TRBV28 and TRBJ2-3; D may correspond to TRBD1 or TRBD2 (5 bases each). The CDR3 has 17 amino acids. V dropped 5 bases and J dropped 3 bases, with 21 bases sitting between them. CDR1 and CDR2 from the germline V gene are MDHEN and SYDVKM. In DNA, the CDR3 is TGTGCCAGCAGTCCCATCCCCTCAGGGTGGGGGACAGATACGCAGTATTTT. Its translation: CASSPIPSGWGTDTQYF.

A few counts support this clone. This chain links TRBV15 with TRBJ2-6; a weak D match, TRBD1 (6 bases). V gave up 8 bases and J gave up 0 bases, with 14 bases separating them. In germline, CDR1 is LNHNV, CDR2 YYDKDF (reference sequence). The CDR3 loop spans 16 amino acids. The CDR3 loop reads CATASEGVSGANVLTF. The DNA for the CDR3 is TGTGCCACCGCATCAGAGGGGGTCTCTGGGGCCAACGTCCTGACTTTC.

This clone occurred a few times. The chain joins TRBV15 to TRBJ2-5; maybe TRBD2 (6 bases). This CDR3 is built from 14 residues. The V end was cut by 1 base, the J end by 5 bases, with 11 bases between. CDR1 and CDR2 from the germline V gene are LNHNV and YYDKDF (reference sequence). CDR3 bases: TGTGCCACCAGCAGAGTAGGGGCGGGGGAGACCCAGTACTTC. It is translated as CATSRVGAGETQYF. Variable domain in full (rest from reference TRBV15 and TRBJ2-5): DAMVIQNPRYQVTQFGKPVTLSCSQTLNHNVMYWYQQKSSQAPKLLFHYYDKDFNNEADTPDNFQSRRPNTSFCFLDIRSPGLGDTAMYLCATSRVGAGETQYFGPGTRLLVL.